The 6 T cell receptor beta chains given below trace back to one sample, sequenced in a study of control samples from healthy donors and cancer patients. Some clones are missing from TCRdb's copy, which holds only in-frame ones; the method was immunoSEQ multiplex PCR. The data contain around 150,000 clones, just under 95% of them singletons. Source material: blood. The receptors stem from a middle-aged woman in good health.

The chain employs TRBV6-5 and TRBJ1-2, with D tentatively TRBD1 (6 bases). V was cut by 8 bases and J by 7 bases, with 17 bases left in between. Germline assignment: CDR1 MNHEY and CDR2 SVGAGI. CDR3 length: 13 amino acids. DNA for the CDR3: TGTGCCAGCTTCTTAAGGGGGGGGATTGGCTACACCTTC. Translated: CASFLRGGIGYTF.

This clone was seen a single time. This rearrangement joins TRBV18 to TRBJ2-7, with 11 bases lining up with TRBD2. Germline V gene sequence: CDR1 KGHSH, CDR2 LQKENI. Trimming cost V 2 bases and J 2 bases; bases outside gene matches: 2. The CDR3 loop spans 15 amino acids. The CDR3 loop is CASSPGSGGAYEQYF. As DNA, the CDR3 is TGTGCCAGCTCACCAGGTAGCGGGGGGGCCTACGAGCAGTACTTC.

This chain joins TRBV7-9 and TRBJ2-3; no clear D. The CDR3 is made up of 14 amino acids. V lost 2 bases and J lost 3, with 9 bases in between. Germline CDR1 SEHNR, CDR2 FQNEAQ (reference sequence). As DNA, the CDR3 is TGTGCCAGCAGCTTACCTCTGATGACAGATACGCAGTATTTT. The encoded protein is CASSLPLMTDTQYF.

This chain uses TRBV5-1 with TRBJ2-3; either TRBD1 or TRBD2 may supply D (5 bases each). The germline V and J ends were trimmed by 6 bases and 2 bases, with 10 bases remaining between them. Germline CDR1 is SGHRS and CDR2 is YFSETQ. The CDR3 is 13 residues long. The CDR3 protein is CASMGDHTDTQYF. The CDR3 nucleotides read TGCGCCAGCATGGGGGACCACACAGATACGCAGTATTTT. Combining the CDR3 with reference TRBV5-1 and TRBJ2-3 gives the whole variable domain KAGVTQTPRYLIKTRGQQVTLSCSPISGHRSVSWYQQTPGQGLQFLFEYFSETQRNKGNFPGRFSGRQFSNSRSEMNVSTLELGDSALYLCASMGDHTDTQYFGPGTRLTVL.

This clone was detected only once. This sample includes further DNA sequences coding for the same CDR3. The rearrangement joins TRBV6-5 to TRBJ1-2; TRBD1 agrees at 8 bases. Germline loops: CDR1 MNHEY, CDR2 SVGAGI. The V and J ends lost 5 bases and 2 bases, in that order; junction bases with no gene match: 1. This CDR3 is 13 amino acids long. CDR3 protein: CASSRTGNYGYTF. CDR3 in DNA: TGTGCCAGCAGTAGGACAGGGAACTATGGCTACACCTTC.

This chain links TRBV27 with TRBJ2-3; 10 bases map to TRBD2. Germline trimming cut 4 bases from V and 3 bases from J; bases unmatched to any gene: 1. The CDR3 sequence is 14 residues long. Germline values: CDR1 MNHEY, CDR2 SMNVEV (reference sequence). CDR3 DNA: TGTGCCAGCAGTTCGGGACTAGCGACAGATACGCAGTATTTT. Translating it yields CASSSGLATDTQYF.